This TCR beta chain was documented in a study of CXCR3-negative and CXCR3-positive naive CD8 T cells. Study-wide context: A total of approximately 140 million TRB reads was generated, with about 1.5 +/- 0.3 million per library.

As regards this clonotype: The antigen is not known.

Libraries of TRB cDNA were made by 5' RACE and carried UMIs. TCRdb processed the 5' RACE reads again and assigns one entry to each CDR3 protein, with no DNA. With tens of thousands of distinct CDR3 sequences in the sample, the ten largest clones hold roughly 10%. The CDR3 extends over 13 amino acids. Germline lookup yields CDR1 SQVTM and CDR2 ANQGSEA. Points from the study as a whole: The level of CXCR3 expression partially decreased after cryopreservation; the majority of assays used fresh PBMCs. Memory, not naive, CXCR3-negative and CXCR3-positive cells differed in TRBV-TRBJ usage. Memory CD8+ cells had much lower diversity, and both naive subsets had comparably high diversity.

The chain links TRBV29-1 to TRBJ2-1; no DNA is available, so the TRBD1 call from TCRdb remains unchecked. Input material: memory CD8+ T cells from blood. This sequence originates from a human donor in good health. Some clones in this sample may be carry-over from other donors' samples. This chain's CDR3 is CSVRDGTPKEQFF.